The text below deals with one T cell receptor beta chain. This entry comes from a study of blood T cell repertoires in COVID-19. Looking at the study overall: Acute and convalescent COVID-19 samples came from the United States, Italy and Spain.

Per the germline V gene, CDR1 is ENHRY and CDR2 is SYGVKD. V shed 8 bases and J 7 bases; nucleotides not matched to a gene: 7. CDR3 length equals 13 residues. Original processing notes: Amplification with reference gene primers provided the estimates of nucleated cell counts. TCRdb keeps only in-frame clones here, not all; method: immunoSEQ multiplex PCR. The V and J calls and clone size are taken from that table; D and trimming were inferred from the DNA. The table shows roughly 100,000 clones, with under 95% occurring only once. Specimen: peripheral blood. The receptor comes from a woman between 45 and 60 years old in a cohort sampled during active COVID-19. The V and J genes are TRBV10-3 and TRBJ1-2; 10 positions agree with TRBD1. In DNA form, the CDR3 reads TGTGCCATCCTCAGACAGGGGGCAGTTGGCTACACCTTC. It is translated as CAILRQGAVGYTF.